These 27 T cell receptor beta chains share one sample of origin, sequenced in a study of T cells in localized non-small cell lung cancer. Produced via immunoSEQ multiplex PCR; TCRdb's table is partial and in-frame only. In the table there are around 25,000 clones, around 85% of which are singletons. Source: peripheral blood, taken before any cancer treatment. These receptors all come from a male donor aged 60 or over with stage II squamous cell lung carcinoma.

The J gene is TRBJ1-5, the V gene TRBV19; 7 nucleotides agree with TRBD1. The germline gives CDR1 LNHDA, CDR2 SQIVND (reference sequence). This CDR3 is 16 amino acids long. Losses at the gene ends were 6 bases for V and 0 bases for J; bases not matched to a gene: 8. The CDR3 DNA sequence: TGTGCCAGTAGGATGACAGGGCTGTATAGCAATCAGCCCCAGCATTTT. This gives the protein CASRMTGLYSNQPQHF.

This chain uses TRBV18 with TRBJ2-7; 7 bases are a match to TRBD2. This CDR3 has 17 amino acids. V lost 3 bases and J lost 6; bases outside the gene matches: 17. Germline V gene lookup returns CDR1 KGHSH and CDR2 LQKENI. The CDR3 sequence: CASSPHGLAGGGGEQYF. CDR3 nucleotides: TGTGCCAGCTCACCTCACGGTTTGGCCGGTGGGGGGGGCGAGCAGTACTTC.

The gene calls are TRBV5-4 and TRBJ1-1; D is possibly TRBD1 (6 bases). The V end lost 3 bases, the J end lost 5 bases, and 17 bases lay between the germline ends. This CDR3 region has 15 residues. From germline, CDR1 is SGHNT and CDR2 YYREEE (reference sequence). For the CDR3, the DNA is TGTGCCAGCAGCTCCTCCGGGGGCGATAGGACTGAAGCTTTCTTT. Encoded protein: CASSSSGGDRTEAFF.

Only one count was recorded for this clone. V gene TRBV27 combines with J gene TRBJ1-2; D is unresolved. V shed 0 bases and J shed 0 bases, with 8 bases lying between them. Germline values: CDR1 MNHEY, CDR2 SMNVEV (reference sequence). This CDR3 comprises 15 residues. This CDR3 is CASSLSSGTNYGYTF. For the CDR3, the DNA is TGTGCCAGCAGTTTATCGTCCGGAACTAACTATGGCTACACCTTC.

CDR3 bases: TGCGCCAGCAGCGACCGACTAGCGGGGGGGAGGTCCATTCAGTACTTC. Protein: CASSDRLAGGRSIQYF. The rearrangement joins TRBV5-1 to TRBJ2-4, with 14 positions matching TRBD2. The ends lost 4 bases at V and 9 bases at J; junction bases unmatched: 9. This CDR3 comprises 16 residues. CDR1 is SGHRS and CDR2 is YFSETQ in the germline V gene.

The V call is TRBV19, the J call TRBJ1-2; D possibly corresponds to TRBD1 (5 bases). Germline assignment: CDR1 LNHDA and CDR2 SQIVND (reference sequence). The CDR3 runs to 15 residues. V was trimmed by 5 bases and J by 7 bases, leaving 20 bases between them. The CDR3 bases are TGTGCCAGTAGTGACGACAAAGGGGCGTGGACTGGCTACACCTTC. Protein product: CASSDDKGAWTGYTF.

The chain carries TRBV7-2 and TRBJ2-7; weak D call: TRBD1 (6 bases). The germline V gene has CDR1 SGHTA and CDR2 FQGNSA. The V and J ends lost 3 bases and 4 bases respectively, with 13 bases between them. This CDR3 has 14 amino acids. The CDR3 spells CASSLAGQTYEQYF. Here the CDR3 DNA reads TGTGCCAGCAGCTTGGCCGGACAGACATACGAGCAGTACTTC.

This CDR3 is CAINPRGKTLPDEQFF. The CDR3 DNA follows: TGTGCCATCAACCCGCGGGGGAAAACCCTCCCCGATGAGCAGTTCTTC. This chain links TRBV10-3 with TRBJ2-1; TRBD2 matches at 7 bases. V was pared by 7 bases and J by 8 bases, with 17 bases of the junction left unmatched. The CDR3 is 16 amino acids. Per germline, CDR1 ENHRY and CDR2 SYGVKD.

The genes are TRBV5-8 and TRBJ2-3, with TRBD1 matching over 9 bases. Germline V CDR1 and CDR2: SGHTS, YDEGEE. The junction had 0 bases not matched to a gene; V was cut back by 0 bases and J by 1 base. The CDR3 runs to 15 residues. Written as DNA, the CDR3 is TGTGCCAGCAGCTTGGACAGGGGGCGCACAGATACGCAGTATTTT. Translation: CASSLDRGRTDTQYF.

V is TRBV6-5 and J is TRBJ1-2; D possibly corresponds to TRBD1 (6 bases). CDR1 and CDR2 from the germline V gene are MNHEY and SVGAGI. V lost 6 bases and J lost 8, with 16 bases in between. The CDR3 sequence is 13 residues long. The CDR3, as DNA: TGTGCCAGCAGGGGCGCACAGGGTGGGGGCTACACCTTC. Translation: CASRGAQGGGYTF.

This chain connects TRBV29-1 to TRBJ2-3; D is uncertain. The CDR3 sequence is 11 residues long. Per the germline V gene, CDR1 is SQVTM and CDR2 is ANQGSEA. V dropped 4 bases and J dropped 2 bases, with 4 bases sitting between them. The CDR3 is CSVADTDTQYF. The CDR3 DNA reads TGCAGCGTTGCGGACACAGATACGCAGTATTTT.

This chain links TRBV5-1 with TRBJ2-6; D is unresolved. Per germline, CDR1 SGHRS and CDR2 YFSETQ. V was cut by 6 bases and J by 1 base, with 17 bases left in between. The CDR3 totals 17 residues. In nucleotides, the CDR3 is TGCGCCAGCACCCACGGCGGCTACCAGTCTGGGGCCAACGTCCTGACTTTC. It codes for CASTHGGYQSGANVLTF.

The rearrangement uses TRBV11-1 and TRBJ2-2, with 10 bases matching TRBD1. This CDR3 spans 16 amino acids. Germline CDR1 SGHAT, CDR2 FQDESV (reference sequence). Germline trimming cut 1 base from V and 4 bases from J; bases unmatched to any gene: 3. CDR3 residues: CASSLGQGALTGELFF. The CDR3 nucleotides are TGTGCCAGCAGCTTAGGACAGGGGGCGCTCACCGGGGAGCTGTTTTTT. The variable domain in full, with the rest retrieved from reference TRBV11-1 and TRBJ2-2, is EAEVAQSPRYKITEKSQAVAFWCDPISGHATLYWYRQILGQGPELLVQFQDESVVDDSQLPKDRFSAERLKGVDSTLKIQPAELGDSAMYLCASSLGQGALTGELFFGEGSRLTVL.

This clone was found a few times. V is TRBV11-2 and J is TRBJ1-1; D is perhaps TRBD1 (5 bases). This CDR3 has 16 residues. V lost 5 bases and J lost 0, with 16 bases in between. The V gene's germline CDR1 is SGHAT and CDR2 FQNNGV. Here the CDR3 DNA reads TGTGCCAGCAGCCTCTCTCGGGGGATTATGAACACTGAAGCTTTCTTT. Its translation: CASSLSRGIMNTEAFF.

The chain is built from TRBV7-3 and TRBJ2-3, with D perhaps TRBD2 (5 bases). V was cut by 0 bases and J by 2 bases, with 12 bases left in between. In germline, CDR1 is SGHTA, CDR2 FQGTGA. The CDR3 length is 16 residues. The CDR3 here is CASSLTSGPTTDTQYF. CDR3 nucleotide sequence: TGTGCCAGCAGCTTAACCAGCGGCCCCACCACAGATACGCAGTATTTT.

The CDR3 loop is CASSYLRGRVEQFF. In DNA, the CDR3 is TGTGCCAGCAGTTACCTAAGGGGGCGGGTTGAGCAGTTCTTC. This chain joins TRBV6-5 and TRBJ2-1; 7 bases fit TRBD1. V trimming: 2 bases; J trimming: 9 bases; junction bases outside the gene matches: 7. The germline CDR1 and CDR2 sequences are MNHEY and SVGAGI. This CDR3 region has 14 residues.

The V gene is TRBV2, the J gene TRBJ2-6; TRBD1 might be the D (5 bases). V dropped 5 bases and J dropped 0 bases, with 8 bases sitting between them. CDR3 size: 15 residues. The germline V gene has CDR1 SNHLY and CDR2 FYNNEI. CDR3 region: CASSIDSSGANVLTF. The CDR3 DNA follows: TGTGCCAGCAGTATAGACAGCTCTGGGGCCAACGTCCTGACTTTC.

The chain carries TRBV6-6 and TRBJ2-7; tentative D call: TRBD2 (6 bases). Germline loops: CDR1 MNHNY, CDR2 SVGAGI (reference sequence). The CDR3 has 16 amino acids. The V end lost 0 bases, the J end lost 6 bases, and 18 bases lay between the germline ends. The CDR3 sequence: CASSYSIWATRSEQYF. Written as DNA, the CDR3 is TGTGCCAGCAGTTACTCGATCTGGGCGACTAGAAGCGAGCAGTACTTC.

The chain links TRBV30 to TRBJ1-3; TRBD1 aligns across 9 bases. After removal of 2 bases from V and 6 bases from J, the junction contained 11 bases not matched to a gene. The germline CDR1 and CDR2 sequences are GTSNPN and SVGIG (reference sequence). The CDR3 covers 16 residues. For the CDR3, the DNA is TGTGCCTGGAGTCCCTGGGGACAGGGAGTGGAAAACACCATATATTTT. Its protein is CAWSPWGQGVENTIYF.

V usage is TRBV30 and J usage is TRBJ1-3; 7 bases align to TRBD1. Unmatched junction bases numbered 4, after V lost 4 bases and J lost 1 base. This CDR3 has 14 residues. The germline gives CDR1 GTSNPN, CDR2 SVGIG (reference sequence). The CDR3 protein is CAWMRGRSGNTIYF. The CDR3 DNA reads TGTGCCTGGATGAGGGGGCGTTCTGGAAACACCATATATTTT.

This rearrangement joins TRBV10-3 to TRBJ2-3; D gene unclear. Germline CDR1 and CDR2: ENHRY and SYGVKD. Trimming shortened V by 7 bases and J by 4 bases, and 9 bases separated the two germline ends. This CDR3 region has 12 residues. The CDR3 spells CAIKNTSDTQYF. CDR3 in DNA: TGTGCCATCAAAAATACGTCAGATACGCAGTATTTT.

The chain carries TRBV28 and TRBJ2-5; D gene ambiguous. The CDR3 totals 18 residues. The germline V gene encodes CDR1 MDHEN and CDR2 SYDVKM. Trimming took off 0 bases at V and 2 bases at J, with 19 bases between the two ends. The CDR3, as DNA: TGTGCCAGCAGTTTATGGGTTATTAAGGCAGGACCGCAAGAGACCCAGTACTTC. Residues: CASSLWVIKAGPQETQYF. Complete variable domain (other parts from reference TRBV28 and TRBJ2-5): DVKVTQSSRYLVKRTGEKVFLECVQDMDHENMFWYRQDPGLGLRLIYFSYDVKMKEKGDIPEGYSVSREKKERFSLILESASTNQTSMYLCASSLWVIKAGPQETQYFGPGTRLLVL.

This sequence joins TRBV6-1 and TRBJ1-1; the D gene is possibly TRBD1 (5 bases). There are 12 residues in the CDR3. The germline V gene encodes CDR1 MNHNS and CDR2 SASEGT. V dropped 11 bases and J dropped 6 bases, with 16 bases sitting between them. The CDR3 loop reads CAVRAGGAEAFF. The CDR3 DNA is TGTGCCGTCCGAGCCGGAGGGGCTGAAGCTTTCTTT.

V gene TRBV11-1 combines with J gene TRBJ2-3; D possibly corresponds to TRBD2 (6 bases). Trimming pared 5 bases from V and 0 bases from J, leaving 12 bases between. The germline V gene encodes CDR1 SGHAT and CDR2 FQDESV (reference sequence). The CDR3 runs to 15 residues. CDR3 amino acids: CASSAPSASTDTQYF. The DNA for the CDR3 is TGTGCCAGCAGCGCTCCTAGCGCCAGCACAGATACGCAGTATTTT. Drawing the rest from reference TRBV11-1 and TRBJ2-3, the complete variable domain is EAEVAQSPRYKITEKSQAVAFWCDPISGHATLYWYRQILGQGPELLVQFQDESVVDDSQLPKDRFSAERLKGVDSTLKIQPAELGDSAMYLCASSAPSASTDTQYFGPGTRLTVL.

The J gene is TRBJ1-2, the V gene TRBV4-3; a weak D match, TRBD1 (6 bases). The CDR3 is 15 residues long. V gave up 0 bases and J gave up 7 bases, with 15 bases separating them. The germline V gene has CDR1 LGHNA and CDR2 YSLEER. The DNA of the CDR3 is TGCGCCAGCAGCCAAGATCGAACAGGGCGCCCTGGCTACACCTTC. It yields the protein CASSQDRTGRPGYTF.

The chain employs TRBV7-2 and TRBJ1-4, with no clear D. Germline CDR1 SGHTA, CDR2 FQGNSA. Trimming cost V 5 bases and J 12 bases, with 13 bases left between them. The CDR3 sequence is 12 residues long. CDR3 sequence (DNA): TGTGCCAGCAGCATCTTCGGGCGGCAACTGTTTTTT. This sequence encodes CASSIFGRQLFF.

CDR3 DNA sequence: TGTGCCAGCAGCCAAGATAAGGCAGGCACCTATGGCTACACCTTC. Translated: CASSQDKAGTYGYTF. V gene TRBV4-2 combines with J gene TRBJ1-2, with D hard to call. In germline, CDR1 is LGHNA, CDR2 YNFKEQ. The CDR3 covers 15 residues. Trimming pared 0 bases from V and 4 bases from J, leaving 12 bases between.